A selection of T cell receptor beta chains follows, all from one sample in a study of cytotoxic CD8 clonotypes in ibrutinib-treated CLL. Clones were read by immunoSEQ multiplex PCR, and TCRdb kept only the in-frame ones, dropping some. Of around 50,000 clones listed, around 55% were seen once; the top ten hold around 20%. The input for sequencing was PBMCs, taken after 24 months of ibrutinib treatment. The receptor source for this set is a human donor with chronic lymphocytic leukemia. Both conserved end residues are part of each CDR3. A D gene is named only where the DNA matches it firmly. Rows may omit the clone size; those that give it use once, few, many or a size class.

j_call v_call d_call clone_size cdr3_aa cdr3_nt
TRBJ2-1 TRBV6-1 TRBD1 NA CAISPAQGINEQFF TGTGCCATCTCCCCCGCACAGGGGATCAATGAGCAGTTCTTC
TRBJ2-7 TRBV18 TRBD1 few CASSPGTGAYEQYF TGTGCCAGCTCCCCCGGGACAGGGGCCTACGAGCAGTACTTC
TRBJ1-6 TRBV28 NA NA CASSFQGNSPLHF TGTGCCAGCAGTTTTCAGGGGAATTCACCCCTCCACTTT
TRBJ2-7 TRBV5-4 TRBD1 NA CASSFSGTGGHRSYEQYF TGTGCCAGCAGCTTTTCCGGGACAGGGGGGCACCGCTCCTACGAGCAGTACTTC
TRBJ1-5 TRBV2 TRBD1 NA CASRQGVISNQPQHF TGTGCCAGCAGGCAGGGGGTTATTAGCAATCAGCCCCAGCATTTT
TRBJ1-5 TRBV6-1 TRBD1 many CASTAGTGPPWPQHF TGTGCCAGCACCGCCGGGACAGGGCCGCCTTGGCCCCAGCATTTT
TRBJ2-3 TRBV9 TRBD2 many CASSGQILPGGRYDTQYF TGTGCCAGCAGCGGACAAATCTTGCCGGGAGGGCGGTACGATACGCAGTATTTT
TRBJ2-3 TRBV5-5 NA NA CASLSRGASTDTQYF TGTGCCAGCTTATCGCGCGGAGCTAGCACAGATACGCAGTATTTT
TRBJ2-3 TRBV10-2 NA NA CASSDWGTSTDTQYF TGCGCCAGCAGTGATTGGGGGACGAGCACAGATACGCAGTATTTT
TRBJ2-1 TRBV5-1 TRBD2 NA CASSRLAGSYNEQFF TGCGCCAGCAGCCGACTAGCGGGGTCCTACAATGAGCAGTTCTTC